These 17 T cell receptor beta chains were sequenced from one sample in a study of technical replicates of blood from a few donors. Assay used: immunoSEQ multiplex PCR; TCRdb lists only in-frame clones, some missing. This table holds around 84,000 clones, 95% to 98% found once. Specimen: T cells isolated from PBMCs. The receptors derive from a human donor in good health.

V and J are TRBV9 and TRBJ1-2; 7 positions agree with TRBD1. Germline trimming cut 4 bases from V and 7 bases from J; bases unmatched to any gene: 13. CDR3 size: 15 residues. Germline V CDR1 and CDR2: SGDLS, YYNGEE. The CDR3 DNA follows: TGTGCCAGCAGCTTTCTCCGTCTGACAGGGCCTGGCTACACCTTC. Encoded protein: CASSFLRLTGPGYTF.

This clone appeared once. The rearrangement uses TRBV19 and TRBJ1-2, with D perhaps TRBD1 (5 bases). The CDR3 is 15 amino acids. V was shortened by 2 bases and J by 3 bases, with 13 bases between the two germline ends. The germline V gene encodes CDR1 LNHDA and CDR2 SQIVND (reference sequence). This CDR3 reads CASSISVAGYYGYTF. DNA for the CDR3: TGTGCCAGTAGTATATCTGTTGCAGGGTACTATGGCTACACCTTC.

The chain links TRBV5-1 to TRBJ1-1, with D unresolved. The CDR3 consists of 14 residues. Germline V gene lookup returns CDR1 SGHRS and CDR2 YFSETQ. Trimming took 1 base from V and 0 from J, leaving 7 bases between them. The CDR3 region is CASSLYGVNTEAFF. For the CDR3, the DNA is TGCGCCAGCAGCTTGTACGGGGTGAACACTGAAGCTTTCTTT.

In nucleotides, the CDR3 is TGTGCCAGCGGGACTAGCGGGAGGGGGGATACGCAGTATTTT. Its protein is CASGTSGRGDTQYF. The genes are TRBV4-2 and TRBJ2-3, with 16 bases fitting TRBD2. Trimming took 8 bases from V and 6 from J; bases not matched to a gene: 2. This CDR3 contains 14 residues. Germline CDR1 LGHNA, CDR2 YNFKEQ.

Turning to this clone: The sample has other DNA sequences that encode this CDR3 too. The chain links TRBV5-1 to TRBJ2-3; D is perhaps TRBD1 (6 bases). Germline-derived CDR1 and CDR2 are SGHRS and YFSETQ. The germline V and J ends were trimmed by 4 bases and 5 bases, with 17 bases remaining between them. The CDR3 spans 15 residues. The chain's CDR3 is CASSRHGGPQDTQYF. As DNA, the CDR3 is TGCGCCAGCAGCCGCCATGGGGGCCCCCAAGATACGCAGTATTTT.

V gene TRBV6-9 combines with J gene TRBJ1-1; 8 bases agree with TRBD1. CDR3 length: 17 amino acids. V lost 6 bases to trimming and J lost 4 bases; unmatched junction nucleotides: 16. The germline V gene has CDR1 MNHGY and CDR2 SVAAGI. The CDR3, as DNA: TGTGCCAGCAGAGACGGACAGGGAGGCCCCACAGGCACTGAAGCTTTCTTT. Encoded protein: CASRDGQGGPTGTEAFF.

This chain links TRBV6-5 with TRBJ1-1; possible D gene TRBD1, 5 bases. The CDR3 runs to 14 residues. Trimming shortened V by 4 bases and J by 1 base, and 10 bases separated the two germline ends. The germline V gene encodes CDR1 MNHEY and CDR2 SVGAGI. The CDR3 bases are TGTGCCAGCAGTTCGCAGGGAGGGAACACTGAAGCTTTCTTT. As protein: CASSSQGGNTEAFF.

The DNA for the CDR3 is TGCAGCGTTGAAGGGCAGACTAAATCAGGCACCTTC. Amino acids: CSVEGQTKSGTF. The rearrangement uses TRBV29-1 and TRBJ1-2; unclear D gene. Germline values: CDR1 SQVTM, CDR2 ANQGSEA. The CDR3 is 12 amino acids. Trimming stripped 1 base from V and 13 bases from J, with 16 bases between.

The chain has TRBV5-4 and TRBJ2-3; 8 nucleotides match TRBD1. Germline V CDR1 and CDR2: SGHNT, YYREEE (reference sequence). J was trimmed by 5 bases and V by 4 bases; bases with no gene match: 9. The CDR3 totals 15 residues. The CDR3 DNA sequence: TGTGCCAGCAGCACGGACAGGGCGGGTGGAGATACGCAGTATTTT. Amino acid sequence: CASSTDRAGGDTQYF.

The chain combines TRBV30 with TRBJ2-2; a weak D match, TRBD1 (5 bases). There are 11 residues in the CDR3. V gave up 4 bases and J gave up 7 bases, with 7 bases separating them. Germline values: CDR1 GTSNPN, CDR2 SVGIG (reference sequence). The DNA for the CDR3 is TGTGCCTGGACAGGGATCGGGGAGCTGTTTTTT. Protein product: CAWTGIGELFF. Together with reference TRBV30 and TRBJ2-2, the CDR3 gives the full variable domain: SQTIHQWPATLVQPVGSPLSLECTVEGTSNPNLYWYRQAAGRGLQLLFYSVGIGQISSEVPQNLSASRPQDRQFILSSKKLLLSDSGFYLCAWTGIGELFFGEGSRLTVL.

The chain combines TRBV6-1 with TRBJ1-2; tentatively, D is TRBD1 (6 bases). Germline V gives CDR1 MNHNS, CDR2 SASEGT. V was cut by 7 bases and J by 7 bases, with 16 bases left in between. This CDR3 has 13 residues. DNA for the CDR3: TGTGCCAGCACTACAAACAGGGTTATTGGCTACACCTTC. This gives the protein CASTTNRVIGYTF.

The chain couples TRBV5-4 to TRBJ2-5; 9 bases match TRBD1. Losses at the gene ends were 4 bases for V and 2 bases for J; bases not matched to a gene: 3. Germline assignment: CDR1 SGHNT and CDR2 YYREEE (reference sequence). The CDR3 consists of 14 residues. The DNA for the CDR3 is TGTGCCAGCAGCCTTGGACAGGGGCAAGAGACCCAGTACTTC. Translated: CASSLGQGQETQYF. Supplemented by reference TRBV5-4 and TRBJ2-5, the full variable domain reads ETGVTQSPTHLIKTRGQQVTLRCSSQSGHNTVSWYQQALGQGPQFIFQYYREEENGRGNFPPRFSGLQFPNYSSELNVNALELDDSALYLCASSLGQGQETQYFGPGTRLLVL.

The chain recombines TRBV7-9 with TRBJ1-5; the match to TRBD1 covers 10 bases. J lost 6 bases, V lost 5 bases, and 7 bases had no gene match. Germline V gives CDR1 SEHNR, CDR2 FQNEAQ (reference sequence). This CDR3 comprises 15 residues. The CDR3 DNA follows: TGTGCCAGCAGCGCCGGACAGGGGGTGTTTCAGCCCCAGCATTTT. This sequence encodes CASSAGQGVFQPQHF.

The chain is built from TRBV5-8 and TRBJ1-3; D unresolved. The CDR3 sequence is 16 residues long. Trimming left V 4 bases short and J 0 bases short, with 14 bases between. Germline assignment: CDR1 SGHTS and CDR2 YDEGEE. CDR3 region: CASSRGQVYSGNTIYF. CDR3 DNA: TGTGCCAGCAGCCGGGGTCAGGTGTACTCTGGAAACACCATATATTTT.

The chain joins TRBV28 to TRBJ1-4; a possible D gene is TRBD1 (5 bases). This CDR3 comprises 17 residues. CDR1 is MDHEN and CDR2 is SYDVKM in the germline V gene. V lost 3 bases to trimming and J lost 0 bases, with 14 bases between them. DNA of the CDR3: TGTGCCAGCAGTTTTTGGGGCAGTTCGGCAACTAATGAAAAACTGTTTTTT. As protein: CASSFWGSSATNEKLFF.

V usage is TRBV7-9 and J usage is TRBJ2-3, with 7 bases fitting TRBD2. CDR1 SEHNR and CDR2 FQNEAQ come from the germline V gene (reference sequence). Trimming cost V 8 bases and J 6 bases; bases outside gene matches: 17. This CDR3 has 16 amino acids. CDR3 protein: CASSPIYAGAGDTQYF. CDR3 coding DNA: TGTGCCAGCTCACCTATTTACGCGGGAGCGGGGGATACGCAGTATTTT.

The chain is built from TRBV29-1 and TRBJ2-7; possibly TRBD2 for D (6 bases). The CDR3 spans 16 residues. The V end lost 3 bases, the J end lost 3 bases, and 21 bases lay between the germline ends. CDR1 is SQVTM, CDR2 ANQGSEA, per germline. CDR3 loop: CSVDGTGGGQHYEQYF. The CDR3, as DNA: TGCAGCGTTGATGGTACAGGAGGAGGGCAGCACTACGAGCAGTACTTC.